One sample yielded the 27 T cell receptor beta chains listed below, sequenced in a study of T cells in Graves' hyperthyroidism and ophthalmopathy. Amplified regions were TCR beta CDR3 sequences from RNA transcripts. First-round RT-PCR targeting the TCR CDR3 was performed with the HTBI primer set. A single record per CDR3 protein comes from TCRdb applying MiXCR to the multiplex PCR reads. The sample yields 650,000 to 700,000 distinct CDR3 sequences, 15% to 20% seen once. The sample consisted of blood. Every receptor here comes from a man aged 45-65 years with Graves' hyperthyroidism.

This chain joins TRBV7-9 and TRBJ2-7; 7 nucleotides agree with TRBD2. This CDR3 is built from 14 residues. Unmatched junction bases numbered 9, after V lost 5 bases and J lost 5 bases. The V gene's germline CDR1 is SEHNR and CDR2 FQNEAQ (reference sequence). CDR3 DNA sequence: TGTGCCAGCAGCGGGTTAGCGGGTATGGACGAGCAGTACTTC. Protein sequence: CASSGLAGMDEQYF.

The table lists this clonotype with many counts. The V and J genes are TRBV6-1 and TRBJ2-2; D is unresolved. V shed 5 bases and J shed 8 bases, with 12 bases lying between them. The CDR3 contains 13 residues. Germline V CDR1 and CDR2: MNHNS, SASEGT. The CDR3 loop reads CASSSRVAGELFF. The DNA for the CDR3 is TGTGCCAGCAGTTCCCGGGTGGCGGGGGAGCTGTTTTTT.

This clonotype has a count of ten or more. The chain combines TRBV11-2 with TRBJ2-7; D gene ambiguous. The V end was cut by 0 bases, the J end by 5 bases, with 8 bases between. Germline V gene data show CDR1 as SGHAT and CDR2 as FQNNGV. CDR3 length: 13 residues. The CDR3 DNA reads TGTGCCAGCAGCTTAGAGCGGCAGGACGAGCAGTACTTC. It yields the protein CASSLERQDEQYF.

The V and J genes are TRBV7-2 and TRBJ2-1; D possibly matches TRBD1 or TRBD2 (5 bases each). V lost 1 base to trimming and J lost 5 bases, with 12 bases between them. In germline, CDR1 is SGHTA, CDR2 FQGNSA. The CDR3 is made up of 15 amino acids. The CDR3 protein is CASSLDGTSNNEQFF. CDR3 nucleotides: TGTGCCAGCAGCTTAGACGGGACCTCAAACAATGAGCAGTTCTTC.

This clonotype came up a few times. The rearrangement links TRBV3-1 to TRBJ2-3; D tentatively fits TRBD1 or TRBD2 (5 bases each). CDR3 length: 16 residues. Trimming removed 6 bases at V and 2 bases at J, with 18 bases between. Per the germline V gene, CDR1 is LGHDT and CDR2 is YNNKEL (reference sequence). The CDR3 DNA follows: TGTGCCAGCAGTCGGGGACGACAGCTCATCACAGATACGCAGTATTTT. Translated: CASSRGRQLITDTQYF.

This clonotype was observed many times. The chain has TRBV2 and TRBJ2-7, with D unresolved. This CDR3 has 14 amino acids. V was clipped by 1 base and J by 4 bases, with 11 bases between them. Germline CDR1 reads SNHLY; CDR2 reads FYNNEI. The CDR3 reads CASSEDRDWYEQYF. Here the CDR3 DNA reads TGTGCCAGCAGTGAAGATAGGGATTGGTACGAGCAGTACTTC.

This clonotype was detected many times. This chain joins TRBV24-1 and TRBJ2-2, with D unclear. Germline values: CDR1 KGHDR, CDR2 SFDVKD. CDR3 length equals 14 residues. The V end was cut by 4 bases, the J end by 7 bases, with 12 bases between. The CDR3 nucleotides read TGTGCCACCAGTGACCCCGGACCGGGCGGGGAGCTGTTTTTT. Protein product: CATSDPGPGGELFF.

This rearrangement joins TRBV7-6 to TRBJ1-1; the D gene is possibly TRBD1 (5 bases). Germline V gene lookup returns CDR1 SGHVS and CDR2 FNYEAQ. The CDR3 has 15 amino acids. The germline V and J ends were trimmed by 1 base and 4 bases, with 13 bases remaining between them. CDR3 loop: CASSLVWGGGTEAFF. In nucleotides, the CDR3 is TGTGCCAGCAGCTTAGTATGGGGGGGGGGCACTGAAGCTTTCTTT.

The chain couples TRBV6-5 to TRBJ1-6; 9 positions agree with TRBD1. After removal of 4 bases from V and 8 bases from J, the junction contained 6 bases not matched to a gene. There are 15 residues in the CDR3. Per the germline V gene, CDR1 is MNHEY and CDR2 is SVGAGI. CDR3 loop: CASSLTGGKDSPLHF. The DNA of the CDR3 is TGTGCCAGCAGTTTGACAGGGGGAAAGGATTCACCCCTCCACTTT.

This chain connects TRBV29-1 to TRBJ2-1; 7 bases fit TRBD2. CDR1 SQVTM and CDR2 ANQGSEA come from the germline V gene. CDR3 length equals 12 residues. V lost 7 bases, J lost 5 bases, and 5 bases stayed unmatched. CDR3 protein: CSGGREDNEQFF. CDR3 coding DNA: TGCAGCGGGGGCCGGGAGGACAATGAGCAGTTCTTC.

This clonotype was observed at least ten times. The chain links TRBV27 to TRBJ1-2; D is perhaps TRBD1 (5 bases). The CDR3 is 14 amino acids. Trimming took 0 bases from V and 8 from J, leaving 13 bases between them. Germline CDR1 MNHEY, CDR2 SMNVEV (reference sequence). CDR3 nucleotides: TGTGCCAGCAGTTTATCTCAGGGTTCCTCCGGCTACACCTTC. It yields the protein CASSLSQGSSGYTF.

In its sample, this clonotype was seen a few times. This sequence joins TRBV12-3 or TRBV12-4 and TRBJ2-7; the match to TRBD1 covers 8 bases. V dropped 5 bases and J dropped 3; count of bases not matched to a gene: 6. This CDR3 region has 14 residues. CDR3: CASSNQGAGYEQYF. The CDR3 DNA reads TGTGCCAGCAGTAACCAGGGGGCCGGCTACGAGCAGTACTTC.

This clonotype was seen repeatedly, ten times or more. V usage is TRBV28 and J usage is TRBJ2-3, with unresolved D. The CDR3 consists of 17 residues. Trimming pared 2 bases from V and 3 bases from J, leaving 18 bases between. CDR1 and CDR2 from the germline V gene are MDHEN and SYDVKM. Here the CDR3 reads CASSLPRVIIMTDTQYF. CDR3 coding DNA: TGTGCCAGCAGTTTACCCCGGGTAATCATAATGACAGATACGCAGTATTTT.

This clonotype was observed at least ten times. V and J are TRBV6-1 and TRBJ2-5; 8 bases line up with TRBD1. Germline-derived CDR1 and CDR2 are MNHNS and SASEGT. V lost 6 bases and J lost 5; bases outside the gene matches: 8. CDR3 size: 14 residues. The CDR3 nucleotides are TGTGCCAGCAGGTCCACAGGGGGGACGGAGACCCAGTACTTC. Its protein is CASRSTGGTETQYF.

This clonotype was detected many times. This chain links TRBV6-6 with TRBJ2-6; TRBD2 is a possible D gene (7 bases). The germline gives CDR1 MNHNY, CDR2 SVGAGI (reference sequence). Between the trimmed V and J ends, which lost 2 bases and 2 bases, there was a span of 13 bases. The CDR3 runs to 17 residues. In DNA, the CDR3 is TGTGCCAGCAGTTACCTGGGGGGGCTACCTGGGGCCAACGTCCTGACTTTC. Its translation is CASSYLGGLPGANVLTF.

The gene calls are TRBV7-9 and TRBJ2-7, with TRBD2 matching over 10 bases. Germline assignment: CDR1 SEHNR and CDR2 FQNEAQ (reference sequence). This CDR3 comprises 14 residues. The junction had 7 bases not matched to a gene; V was cut back by 5 bases and J by 6 bases. CDR3 in DNA: TGTGCCAGCAGCCCCGTGCTAGCGGGAGTCGAGCAGTACTTC. Translating gives CASSPVLAGVEQYF.

A word on this clonotype: This may stem from a read error, because a much larger clone lies one nucleotide away. The chain couples TRBV6-2 or TRBV6-3 to TRBJ1-1; D is ambiguous. Looked up from germline, CDR1 is MNHEY and CDR2 is SVGEGT. This CDR3 has 14 residues. With 5 bases removed from V and 0 bases from J, the gap between germline ends came to 10 bases. The CDR3 is CASSVWPLNTEAFF. The CDR3 DNA reads as TGTGCCAGCAGTGTTTGGCCCCTGAACACTGAAGCTTTCTTT.

This clonotype has ten or more counts. The gene calls are TRBV20-1 and TRBJ2-1; D is undetermined. V lost 6 bases and J lost 6, with 15 bases in between. This CDR3 has 13 amino acids. The germline V gene encodes CDR1 DFQATT and CDR2 SNEGSKA (reference sequence). The CDR3 is CSAGRPQSNEQFF. The CDR3 bases are TGCAGTGCAGGTAGACCTCAGAGCAATGAGCAGTTCTTC.

This clonotype was observed a handful of times. The chain links TRBV6-6 to TRBJ1-2; D gene uncertain. The V gene lost 2 bases and the J gene lost 4 bases, with 11 bases spanning the gap. Germline lookup yields CDR1 MNHNY and CDR2 SVGAGI (reference sequence). CDR3 length: 14 residues. The CDR3 spells CASSYDWLSYGYTF. Here the CDR3 DNA reads TGTGCCAGCAGTTACGACTGGCTTAGCTATGGCTACACCTTC.

The sample holds a few counts of this clonotype. Being one base from a much bigger clone, this may be a read error. The V gene is TRBV20-1, the J gene TRBJ2-5; D is ambiguous. CDR3 length: 14 amino acids. The germline CDR1 and CDR2 sequences are DFQATT and SNEGSKA (reference sequence). V lost 2 bases and J lost 2, with 12 bases in between. This CDR3 is CSARSPTSQETQYF. The CDR3 DNA reads TGCAGTGCTAGATCCCCGACTTCACAAGAGACCCAGTACTTC.

The chain combines TRBV6-1 with TRBJ1-2, with a weak D call TRBD1 (6 bases). Germline V gives CDR1 MNHNS, CDR2 SASEGT. This CDR3 region has 13 residues. The ends were cut back, 6 bases at V and 5 bases at J, with 13 bases in the middle. The CDR3 DNA follows: TGTGCCAGCAGAATACAGGGAGATTATGGCTACACCTTC. Protein: CASRIQGDYGYTF.

Ten or more counts support this clonotype. V is TRBV6-1 and J is TRBJ2-7; 7 positions match TRBD1. CDR3 length equals 13 residues. J lost 3 bases, V lost 6 bases, and 5 bases had no gene match. CDR1 is MNHNS and CDR2 is SASEGT in the germline V gene. The CDR3 DNA reads as TGTGCCAGCAGCAGGACAGGTGACTACGAGCAGTACTTC. This translates into CASSRTGDYEQYF.

This clonotype was seen at least ten times. The genes are TRBV7-2 and TRBJ2-4; TRBD1 is a possible D gene (5 bases). The CDR3 consists of 15 residues. In germline, CDR1 is SGHTA, CDR2 FQGNSA. V was cut by 2 bases and J by 7 bases, with 15 bases left in between. The CDR3: CASSLLGAVVNIQYF. Written as DNA, the CDR3 is TGTGCCAGCAGCTTACTTGGGGCGGTGGTTAACATTCAGTACTTC.

This clonotype was recorded at least ten times. At one end the junction does not follow the germline gene, possibly because of a read error. The chain links TRBV28 to TRBJ1-2, with D uncertain. The germline V gene has CDR1 MDHEN and CDR2 SYDVKM. This CDR3 spans 14 amino acids. The CDR3 bases are TGTGCCAGCAGTCTATGGGGTCGGAACTATGGCTACACCTTC. It codes for CASSLWGRNYGYTF.

This clonotype occurred many times. The V call is TRBV9, the J call TRBJ2-2; D possibly corresponds to TRBD1 (6 bases). Germline V gene data show CDR1 as SGDLS and CDR2 as YYNGEE. The V end lost 4 bases, the J end lost 5 bases, and 21 bases lay between the germline ends. The CDR3 is 17 amino acids. CDR3 DNA sequence: TGTGCCAGCAGCCATAGGCGAGGGGGAGTGGTGACCGGGGAGCTGTTTTTT. It specifies CASSHRRGGVVTGELFF.

This clonotype was counted between two and nine times. This chain uses TRBV29-1 with TRBJ2-6; 11 bases are a match to TRBD1. The CDR3 has 16 residues. V trimming: 5 bases; J trimming: 4 bases; junction bases outside the gene matches: 7. CDR1 SQVTM and CDR2 ANQGSEA come from the germline V gene. The DNA of the CDR3 is TGCAGCGTTTCTGGACAGGGGGCCATCGGGGCCAACGTCCTGACTTTC. Protein product: CSVSGQGAIGANVLTF.

This clonotype was recorded a few times. V is TRBV20-1 and J is TRBJ1-2, with 8 bases that match TRBD1. V lost 2 bases to trimming and J lost 1 base; unmatched junction nucleotides: 18. The CDR3 totals 19 residues. CDR1 and CDR2 from the germline V gene are DFQATT and SNEGSKA (reference sequence). The CDR3 DNA is TGCAGTGCTAGACCCCTATTCCCCAGGGGGCGAGGATTTAACTATGGCTACACCTTC. It translates to CSARPLFPRGRGFNYGYTF.